What follows are 26 T cell receptor beta chains derived from one specimen sequenced in a study of shared clonotypes between healthy human individuals. TCRdb keeps only in-frame clones here, not all; method: immunoSEQ multiplex PCR. The sample holds 1.5 million to 2.5 million clones, less than 95% seen once. Positively selected for CCR7, the CD45RO-negative cells used as naive CD8 cells excluded terminally differentiated effector memory CD45RA+ cells. Material: naive CD8+ T cells sorted from blood. These receptors were taken from a man aged 18 to 29 in good health.

The chain joins TRBV9 to TRBJ2-1, with 8 bases that match TRBD2. J gave up 8 bases and V 2 bases, and 9 bases lay outside the gene matches. CDR1 and CDR2 from the germline V gene are SGDLS and YYNGEE. This CDR3 has 15 amino acids. The chain's CDR3 is CASSVEREQFYEQFF. CDR3 sequence (DNA): TGTGCCAGCAGCGTCGAGCGGGAGCAATTCTATGAGCAGTTCTTC.

The J gene is TRBJ2-2, the V gene TRBV9; a weak D match, TRBD2 (6 bases). There are 15 residues in the CDR3. Trimming pared 3 bases from V and 3 bases from J, leaving 12 bases between. Germline lookup yields CDR1 SGDLS and CDR2 YYNGEE. The CDR3 bases are TGTGCCAGCAGCGGCGGGATACGGGACACCGGGGAGCTGTTTTTT. This gives the protein CASSGGIRDTGELFF. Drawing the rest from reference TRBV9 and TRBJ2-2, the complete variable domain is DSGVTQTPKHLITATGQRVTLRCSPRSGDLSVYWYQQSLDQGLQFLIQYYNGEERAKGNILERFSAQQFPDLHSELNLSSLELGDSALYFCASSGGIRDTGELFFGEGSRLTVL.

This chain connects TRBV5-1 to TRBJ2-1; 10 positions match TRBD2. This CDR3 contains 14 residues. The V and J ends lost 3 bases and 6 bases, in that order; junction bases with no gene match: 3. CDR1 SGHRS and CDR2 YFSETQ come from the germline V gene. The CDR3 DNA sequence: TGCGCCAGCAGCTACTCTAGCGGGGGCAATGAGCAGTTCTTC. Translated: CASSYSSGGNEQFF.

The V call is TRBV30, the J call TRBJ2-2, with no clear D. V was clipped by 4 bases and J by 0 bases, with 9 bases between them. CDR1 is GTSNPN, CDR2 SVGIG, per germline (reference sequence). The CDR3 runs to 14 residues. The CDR3 loop reads CAWTPGANTGELFF. As DNA, the CDR3 is TGTGCCTGGACCCCGGGTGCGAACACCGGGGAGCTGTTTTTT.

The J gene is TRBJ1-2, the V gene TRBV4-3, with D maybe TRBD1 (5 bases). The CDR3 contains 18 residues. Trimming removed 2 bases from V and 4 bases from J, with 23 bases in between. Germline CDR1 LGHNA, CDR2 YSLEER. DNA for the CDR3: TGCGCCAGCAGCCAACTAGAAGGGGAACAGCACGGGGCCTATGGCTACACCTTC. This codes for CASSQLEGEQHGAYGYTF.

About this clone: This sample includes further DNA sequences coding for the same CDR3. V usage is TRBV28 and J usage is TRBJ1-2, with D possibly being TRBD1 (6 bases). This CDR3 is built from 14 residues. Germline CDR1 is MDHEN and CDR2 is SYDVKM. The V and J ends lost 2 bases and 4 bases respectively, with 11 bases between them. CDR3 sequence reads: CASSLGGAGYGYTF. The CDR3 bases are TGTGCCAGCAGTTTAGGGGGGGCTGGCTATGGCTACACCTTC.

This clone appeared once. The chain links TRBV4-3 to TRBJ1-4; maybe TRBD1 (5 bases). Trimming removed 4 bases from V and 4 bases from J, with 13 bases in between. CDR1 and CDR2 (germline): LGHNA, YSLEER. CDR3 length: 15 amino acids. In DNA form, the CDR3 reads TGCGCCAGCAGCCTCGCGCCGGACATTAATGAAAAACTGTTTTTT. Its protein product is CASSLAPDINEKLFF.

V and J are TRBV7-9 and TRBJ1-5; 11 positions match TRBD1. In germline, CDR1 is SEHNR, CDR2 FQNEAQ (reference sequence). The CDR3 has 14 residues. V trimming: 5 bases; J trimming: 6 bases; junction bases outside the gene matches: 3. The CDR3 bases are TGTGCCAGCAGCGAGGACAGGGGGCTTCAGCCCCAGCATTTT. Amino acid sequence: CASSEDRGLQPQHF.

This rearrangement joins TRBV29-1 to TRBJ2-2; 8 bases line up with TRBD2. From germline, CDR1 is SQVTM and CDR2 ANQGSEA. This CDR3 is 14 amino acids long. V shed 5 bases, J shed 5 bases, and the junction held 7 bases outside the gene matches. The CDR3 region is CSVYGGDHTGELFF. As DNA, the CDR3 is TGCAGCGTTTACGGGGGGGACCATACCGGGGAGCTGTTTTTT.

This clone was detected once. The chain has TRBV29-1 and TRBJ2-7; D may be TRBD1 (5 bases). V was shortened by 4 bases and J by 6 bases, with 16 bases between the two germline ends. Per the germline V gene, CDR1 is SQVTM and CDR2 is ANQGSEA. This CDR3 has 13 amino acids. The CDR3 here is CSVGNRTRVEQYF. The DNA for the CDR3 is TGCAGCGTTGGGAACAGGACCAGGGTCGAGCAGTACTTC.

The rearrangement joins TRBV10-2 to TRBJ2-5, with 7 bases that match TRBD2. This CDR3 contains 15 residues. Unmatched junction bases numbered 3, after V lost 0 bases and J lost 2 bases. Germline-derived CDR1 and CDR2 are WSHSY and SAAADI. The CDR3 sequence is CASSESREGQETQYF. CDR3 sequence (DNA): TGCGCCAGCAGTGAGTCTAGGGAGGGGCAAGAGACCCAGTACTTC.

The chain combines TRBV27 with TRBJ2-1; 8 bases line up with TRBD2. The CDR3 length is 15 residues. V gave up 3 bases and J gave up 2 bases; unmatched junction bases: 3. The V gene's germline CDR1 is MNHEY and CDR2 SMNVEV (reference sequence). CDR3 in DNA: TGTGCCAGCAGTTTGGGCGGGGGGACCTACAATGAGCAGTTCTTC. This encodes CASSLGGGTYNEQFF.

J is TRBJ2-5 and V is TRBV7-9, with 8 bases identical to TRBD1. Germline values: CDR1 SEHNR, CDR2 FQNEAQ (reference sequence). V lost 6 bases to trimming and J lost 5 bases; unmatched junction nucleotides: 11. The CDR3 covers 15 residues. The CDR3 is CASRPEDRGWETQYF. CDR3 bases: TGTGCCAGCAGACCAGAAGACAGGGGATGGGAGACCCAGTACTTC.

This clone was recorded once. The chain is built from TRBV6-1 and TRBJ2-3; TRBD2 is a possible D gene (6 bases). This CDR3 has 17 amino acids. The germline V gene has CDR1 MNHNS and CDR2 SASEGT. V gave up 3 bases and J gave up 3 bases, with 19 bases separating them. This CDR3 reads CASSDIWSEAGTDTQYF. DNA for the CDR3: TGTGCCAGCAGTGATATATGGAGCGAGGCGGGGACAGATACGCAGTATTTT.

The CDR3 coding sequence is TGTGCCTGGATTTTTAGGAGACATAGCAATCAGCCCCAGCATTTT. Protein sequence: CAWIFRRHSNQPQHF. The chain couples TRBV30 to TRBJ1-5, with unresolved D. This CDR3 has 15 residues. With 4 bases removed from V and 0 bases from J, the gap between germline ends came to 13 bases. The germline CDR1 and CDR2 sequences are GTSNPN and SVGIG (reference sequence). The full variable domain, with the rest looked up from reference TRBV30 and TRBJ1-5, is SQTIHQWPATLVQPVGSPLSLECTVEGTSNPNLYWYRQAAGRGLQLLFYSVGIGQISSEVPQNLSASRPQDRQFILSSKKLLLSDSGFYLCAWIFRRHSNQPQHFGDGTRLSIL.

CDR3 DNA: TGTGCCAGCAGTCTAGATTATAGCAATCAGCCCCAGCATTTT. Translation gives CASSLDYSNQPQHF. The chain combines TRBV28 with TRBJ1-5, with no clear D. With 5 bases removed from V and 0 bases from J, the gap between germline ends came to 8 bases. CDR1 is MDHEN and CDR2 is SYDVKM in the germline V gene. CDR3 length: 14 amino acids. Combining the CDR3 with reference TRBV28 and TRBJ1-5 gives the whole variable domain DVKVTQSSRYLVKRTGEKVFLECVQDMDHENMFWYRQDPGLGLRLIYFSYDVKMKEKGDIPEGYSVSREKKERFSLILESASTNQTSMYLCASSLDYSNQPQHFGDGTRLSIL.

V usage is TRBV5-6 and J usage is TRBJ2-7; D unclear. This CDR3 is built from 14 residues. The V end was cut by 4 bases, the J end by 2 bases, with 13 bases between. Looked up from germline, CDR1 is SGHDT and CDR2 is YYEEEE. CDR3 sequence: CASSENPGPYEQYF. The CDR3 bases are TGTGCCAGCAGCGAAAACCCCGGGCCCTACGAGCAGTACTTC.

This clone has only a few counts. The chain uses TRBV5-1 and TRBJ2-7; maybe TRBD2 (5 bases). V shed 4 bases and J shed 3 bases, with 14 bases lying between them. Germline CDR1 and CDR2: SGHRS and YFSETQ. CDR3 length: 14 residues. CDR3: CASSAVTGNYEQYF. CDR3 in DNA: TGCGCCAGCAGCGCCGTTACGGGGAACTACGAGCAGTACTTC.

V usage is TRBV5-1 and J usage is TRBJ1-1; D is undetermined. Germline V gene data show CDR1 as SGHRS and CDR2 as YFSETQ. CDR3 size: 14 residues. V shed 2 bases and J shed 5 bases, with 13 bases lying between them. The CDR3 region is CASSLTITGTEAFF. The DNA for the CDR3 is TGCGCCAGCAGCTTAACCATAACGGGTACTGAAGCTTTCTTT.

V usage is TRBV7-6 and J usage is TRBJ2-5; D might be TRBD2 (5 bases). The CDR3 is 14 residues long. Germline CDR1 SGHVS, CDR2 FNYEAQ. V was pared by 10 bases and J by 0 bases, with 15 bases between. The CDR3 loop is CAKRGQLYQETQYF. CDR3 DNA sequence: TGTGCCAAACGCGGGCAGTTGTACCAAGAGACCCAGTACTTC.

The J gene is TRBJ2-1, the V gene TRBV21-1. TRBV21-1 constitutes a pseudogene. The CDR3 loop spans 17 amino acids. The CDR3 reads CASSPPAWGKSYNEQFF. As DNA, the CDR3 is TGTGCCAGCAGCCCTCCAGCTTGGGGTAAGTCCTACAATGAGCAGTTCTTC.

This sequence joins TRBV28 and TRBJ2-7; possibly TRBD1 for D (6 bases). In germline, CDR1 is MDHEN, CDR2 SYDVKM. The CDR3 has 12 residues. Trimming pared 11 bases from V and 8 bases from J, leaving 19 bases between. CDR3 in amino acids: CAPDSSPAKQYF. Written as DNA, the CDR3 is TGTGCCCCGGACAGTTCCCCTGCAAAGCAGTACTTC.

V and J are TRBV27 and TRBJ2-3, with D tentatively TRBD1 (5 bases). Per germline, CDR1 MNHEY and CDR2 SMNVEV (reference sequence). The CDR3 runs to 16 residues. The V end lost 8 bases, the J end lost 2 bases, and 20 bases lay between the germline ends. This chain's CDR3 is CASLRKYVGHTDTQYF. Written as DNA, the CDR3 is TGTGCCAGCCTGCGTAAATATGTCGGACACACAGATACGCAGTATTTT.

The V call is TRBV9, the J call TRBJ2-7, with a possible D match to TRBD2 (7 bases). The CDR3 runs to 14 residues. Trimming left V 3 bases short and J 5 bases short, with 15 bases between. CDR1 is SGDLS, CDR2 YYNGEE, per germline. The CDR3 DNA reads as TGTGCCAGCAGCGCTGGGGGGGGCTGGAACGAGCAGTACTTC. This encodes CASSAGGGWNEQYF.

With regard to this clone: Other DNA sequences within the sample encode an identical CDR3. The chain couples TRBV5-1 to TRBJ2-7; TRBD1 agrees at 7 bases. J lost 0 bases, V lost 2 bases, and 2 bases had no gene match. Looked up from germline, CDR1 is SGHRS and CDR2 is YFSETQ. The CDR3 spans 14 residues. The CDR3 loop is CASSLAGGSYEQYF. Here the CDR3 DNA reads TGCGCCAGCAGCTTAGCAGGGGGCTCCTACGAGCAGTACTTC. Complete variable domain (other parts from reference TRBV5-1 and TRBJ2-7): KAGVTQTPRYLIKTRGQQVTLSCSPISGHRSVSWYQQTPGQGLQFLFEYFSETQRNKGNFPGRFSGRQFSNSRSEMNVSTLELGDSALYLCASSLAGGSYEQYFGPGTRLTVT.

This chain joins TRBV27 and TRBJ1-1; 8 positions agree with TRBD1. V lost 4 bases, J lost 1 base, and 5 bases stayed unmatched. CDR3 length: 15 amino acids. Looked up from germline, CDR1 is MNHEY and CDR2 is SMNVEV (reference sequence). CDR3 in DNA: TGTGCCAGCAGTTATTCAGGGGGCTCGAACACTGAAGCTTTCTTT. This gives the protein CASSYSGGSNTEAFF.